This passage covers 18 T cell receptor beta chains from one sample sequenced in a study of beta chain features in type 1 diabetes. Investigators reverse transcribed all isolated RNA, so they sequenced expressed TCRB transcripts. Repertoires were generated with immunoSEQ multiplex PCR, while TCRdb's copy carries only in-frame clones and drops some. The sample includes hundreds of thousands of clones, around a sixth of them seen just once. Sequenced material: naive CD4+ T cells from blood. These TCRs come from a woman younger than 30 in good health.

With respect to this clone: The same CDR3 is also encoded by other DNA sequences in this sample. CDR3 region: CASSLGSGETQYF. The CDR3 DNA follows: TGCGCCAGCAGTCTAGGGTCGGGAGAGACCCAGTACTTC. The rearrangement links TRBV5-1 to TRBJ2-5; D is undetermined. V was pared by 5 bases and J by 4 bases, with 12 bases between. This CDR3 has 13 residues. Looked up from germline, CDR1 is SGHRS and CDR2 is YFSETQ.

This clone was detected a few times. J is TRBJ2-7 and V is TRBV7-2; TRBD2 aligns across 8 bases. V shed 2 bases, J shed 6 bases, and the junction held 9 bases outside the gene matches. From germline, CDR1 is SGHTA and CDR2 FQGNSA. The CDR3 length is 15 residues. The CDR3 DNA reads TGTGCCAGCAGCTTAAAGACTAGCGAGCCGCCCGAGCAGTACTTC. Protein product: CASSLKTSEPPEQYF.

The chain joins TRBV7-6 to TRBJ2-3, with D perhaps matching TRBD1 (5 bases). Trimming took 2 bases from V and 6 from J, leaving 12 bases between them. CDR1 and CDR2 from the germline V gene are SGHVS and FNYEAQ. This CDR3 is 14 amino acids long. CDR3 protein: CASSLMGPRDTQYF. CDR3 coding DNA: TGTGCCAGCAGCTTAATGGGGCCTAGGGATACGCAGTATTTT.

The V and J genes are TRBV6-5 and TRBJ2-7; no firm D call. The CDR3 has 14 amino acids. Per germline, CDR1 MNHEY and CDR2 SVGAGI. V lost 0 bases and J lost 2, with 8 bases in between. CDR3 sequence (DNA): TGTGCCAGCAGTTACTCGCCTATGACCTACGAGCAGTACTTC. It yields the protein CASSYSPMTYEQYF.

This chain links TRBV28 with TRBJ1-2; TRBD1 aligns across 10 bases. The junction had 7 bases not matched to a gene; V was cut back by 5 bases and J by 4 bases. Looked up from germline, CDR1 is MDHEN and CDR2 is SYDVKM. The CDR3 spans 15 residues. The CDR3 reads CASSLRDRGFYGYTF. The DNA for the CDR3 is TGTGCCAGCAGTCTTCGGGACAGGGGATTCTATGGCTACACCTTC.

This clone was counted a few times. The chain has TRBV19 and TRBJ1-5; D unresolved. This CDR3 has 12 residues. Germline CDR1 LNHDA, CDR2 SQIVND (reference sequence). The V end was cut by 3 bases, the J end by 4 bases, with 4 bases between. This CDR3 is CASSIFNQPQHF. The CDR3 coding sequence is TGTGCCAGTAGTATCTTTAATCAGCCCCAGCATTTT.

The table lists this clone with a few counts. The chain is built from TRBV29-1 and TRBJ2-2, with TRBD2 matching 8 bases. CDR3 length: 17 residues. Germline loops: CDR1 SQVTM, CDR2 ANQGSEA. V dropped 6 bases and J dropped 3; count of bases not matched to a gene: 15. The CDR3 sequence is CSVPLSGRKGDTGELFF. The DNA of the CDR3 is TGCAGCGTCCCATTAAGCGGGAGAAAGGGCGACACCGGGGAGCTGTTTTTT.

This clone was recorded a few times. This specimen includes other DNA sequences encoding the same CDR3. The chain employs TRBV2 and TRBJ2-7; D not certain. The germline V and J ends were trimmed by 3 bases and 4 bases, with 7 bases remaining between them. CDR3 length: 12 residues. The germline V gene has CDR1 SNHLY and CDR2 FYNNEI. The CDR3, as DNA: TGTGCCAGCAGTGAGACGGGTTACGAGCAGTACTTC. Protein product: CASSETGYEQYF.

This clone was seen a handful of times. The chain combines TRBV29-1 with TRBJ1-2; D not resolved. Germline V gene data show CDR1 as SQVTM and CDR2 as ANQGSEA. Trimming shortened V by 3 bases and J by 8 bases, and 19 bases separated the two germline ends. The CDR3 runs 14 residues. CDR3 protein: CSVDQSSGLYGYTF. CDR3 coding DNA: TGCAGCGTTGATCAGAGCTCTGGGTTATACGGCTACACCTTC.

This chain uses TRBV5-6 with TRBJ2-7; D is unresolved. Germline V gives CDR1 SGHDT, CDR2 YYEEEE. The CDR3 length is 12 residues. The ends were cut back, 0 bases at V and 3 bases at J, with 4 bases in the middle. The CDR3 loop is CASSLGVYEQYF. CDR3 bases: TGTGCCAGCAGCTTGGGAGTCTACGAGCAGTACTTC. The full variable domain, with the rest looked up from reference TRBV5-6 and TRBJ2-7, is DAGVTQSPTHLIKTRGQQVTLRCSPKSGHDTVSWYQQALGQGPQFIFQYYEEEERQRGNFPDRFSGHQFPNYSSELNVNALLLGDSALYLCASSLGVYEQYFGPGTRLTVT.

This chain links TRBV28 with TRBJ2-7; the D gene is possibly TRBD1 (6 bases). Looked up from germline, CDR1 is MDHEN and CDR2 is SYDVKM. This CDR3 comprises 17 residues. V shed 4 bases and J shed 3 bases, with 22 bases lying between them. CDR3 protein: CASSSPGRGQFFYEQYF. As DNA, the CDR3 is TGTGCCAGCAGTTCGCCAGGCCGTGGACAGTTTTTCTACGAGCAGTACTTC.

The table lists this clone with a few counts. The chain couples TRBV2 to TRBJ1-1; no firm D call. The CDR3 runs to 14 residues. CDR1 SNHLY and CDR2 FYNNEI come from the germline V gene. Trimming left V 4 bases short and J 4 bases short, with 13 bases between. CDR3 residues: CASSVFGRSTEAFF. The DNA for the CDR3 is TGTGCCAGCAGTGTTTTCGGGAGGTCCACTGAAGCTTTCTTT.

This chain connects TRBV2 to TRBJ2-7, with 9 bases lining up with TRBD1. The germline V gene has CDR1 SNHLY and CDR2 FYNNEI. The CDR3 extends over 14 amino acids. Trimming cost V 6 bases and J 5 bases; bases outside gene matches: 8. The CDR3, as DNA: TGTGCCAGCAGCGGCGGGACAGGGAGCAACGAGCAGTACTTC. Translated: CASSGGTGSNEQYF.

The chain links TRBV6-5 to TRBJ2-7; D remains ambiguous. CDR3 length: 11 residues. V was clipped by 7 bases and J by 7 bases, with 11 bases between them. Germline V gene data show CDR1 as MNHEY and CDR2 as SVGAGI. CDR3 amino acids: CASKSVGEQYF. For the CDR3, the DNA is TGTGCCAGCAAATCAGTGGGAGAGCAGTACTTC.

This clone was recorded a few times. The rearrangement uses TRBV7-8 and TRBJ2-5; tentative D call: TRBD2 (5 bases). V was cut by 3 bases and J by 1 base, with 15 bases left in between. The CDR3 extends over 16 amino acids. CDR1 and CDR2 from the germline V gene are SGHVS and FQNEAQ. CDR3 sequence reads: CASSFGRIMVQETQYF. The CDR3 region has the DNA TGTGCCAGCAGCTTTGGGAGAATAATGGTCCAAGAGACCCAGTACTTC.

The genes are TRBV4-3 and TRBJ2-1; D is unclear. There are 13 residues in the CDR3. V shed 2 bases and J shed 12 bases, with 14 bases lying between them. Germline loops: CDR1 LGHNA, CDR2 YSLEER. CDR3 coding DNA: TGCGCCAGCAGCCAATCGCGTTGGGTGGGGCAGTTCTTC. It translates to CASSQSRWVGQFF.

This chain uses TRBV7-9 with TRBJ2-1; D assignment may be TRBD1 or TRBD2 (5 bases each). V was pared by 4 bases and J by 4 bases, with 14 bases between. Germline V gene sequence: CDR1 SEHNR, CDR2 FQNEAQ (reference sequence). This CDR3 spans 15 amino acids. CDR3: CASSSGSHDYNEQFF. CDR3 nucleotide sequence: TGTGCCAGCAGCTCAGGGAGCCACGATTACAATGAGCAGTTCTTC.

This sequence joins TRBV19 and TRBJ2-7; D unclear. This CDR3 spans 13 amino acids. Trimming pared 3 bases from V and 4 bases from J, leaving 10 bases between. Germline V gene sequence: CDR1 LNHDA, CDR2 SQIVND (reference sequence). The CDR3 loop is CASSISPSYEQYF. CDR3 sequence (DNA): TGTGCCAGTAGTATTTCTCCCAGTTACGAGCAGTACTTC.